The rows below give T cell receptor beta chains drawn from one sample of a study of graft-versus-host responses after intestinal transplantation. Some clones are missing from TCRdb's copy, which holds only in-frame ones; the method was immunoSEQ multiplex PCR. The data show 80,000 to 90,000 clones, around nine tenths seen once. The antigens of these receptors remain unknown. This sample comprised unstimulated CD4+ T cells sorted from spleen or lymph node cells, obtained before intestinal transplant. These receptors all come from a human donor who received an intestinal transplant. Each CDR3 is given with its conserved first and last residue. D genes are given only for firm matches. Rows may omit the clone size; those that give it use once, few, many or a size class.

CDR3 protein	CDR3 DNA	V gene	J gene	D gene	clone size
CASSPLGVDQETQYF	TGTGCCAGCTCACCCCTCGGTGTAGACCAAGAGACCCAGTACTTC	TRBV18	TRBJ2-5	.	.
CSVPKIGTGTLGYGYTF	TGCAGCGTTCCAAAAATCGGGACAGGGACCCTGGGCTATGGCTACACCTTC	TRBV29-1	TRBJ1-2	TRBD1	.
CASSYSVRGLGQPQHF	TGTGCCAGCAGTTACTCGGTCAGGGGGCTTGGTCAGCCCCAGCATTTT	TRBV6-6	TRBJ1-5	TRBD1	.
CASSAQLGYNEQFF	TGTGCCAGCAGCGCCCAACTAGGGTACAATGAGCAGTTCTTC	TRBV9	TRBJ2-1	.	.
CASSLTQWSGITETQYF	TGCGCCAGCAGCTTGACTCAGTGGAGCGGGATCACTGAGACCCAGTACTTC	TRBV5-1	TRBJ2-5	TRBD2	.
CASSRGRAGNTIYF	TGTGCCAGCAGCCGGGGGAGGGCTGGAAACACCATATATTTT	TRBV5-6	TRBJ1-3	.	.
CASSLGTGRYGYTF	TGTGCCAGCAGCTTAGGTACAGGGAGGTATGGCTACACCTTC	TRBV11-2	TRBJ1-2	.	.
CAIRGRSSYEQYF	TGTGCCATCAGGGGGCGCAGCTCCTACGAGCAGTACTTC	TRBV10-3	TRBJ2-7	.	.
CASSDNYGYTF	TGTGCCAGCAGTGACAACTATGGCTACACCTTC	TRBV6-6	TRBJ1-2	.	few
CASSNLQGAGGADTQYF	TGTGCCAGTAGTAACCTACAGGGGGCTGGGGGCGCAGATACGCAGTATTTT	TRBV19	TRBJ2-3	TRBD1	.
CASSPPSTDTQYF	TGTGCCAGCTCACCACCGAGCACAGATACGCAGTATTTT	TRBV18	TRBJ2-3	.	.
CASSQGTSGRIFGHEQFF	TGTGCCAGCAGCCAAGGGACTAGCGGAAGGATCTTTGGGCATGAGCAGTTCTTC	TRBV4-2	TRBJ2-1	TRBD2	.
CASSPLAASTDTQYF	TGCGCCAGCAGTCCACTAGCGGCCTCCACAGATACGCAGTATTTT	TRBV10-1	TRBJ2-3	TRBD2	.
CASSRKKREPYTEQFF	TGTGCCAGCAGCCGAAAAAAGCGGGAGCCATACACTGAGCAGTTCTTC	TRBV13	TRBJ2-1	TRBD2	.
CASSVDAGLWYGYTF	TGTGCCAGCAGCGTAGATGCAGGCCTATGGTATGGCTACACCTTC	TRBV9	TRBJ1-2	.	.
CASSPNMGGYEQYF	TGTGCCAGCAGTCCGAACATGGGGGGCTACGAGCAGTACTTC	TRBV2	TRBJ2-7	.	.
CASSLLTGPSGAAHGKPLHF	TGTGCCAGCAGCCTACTCACAGGGCCCTCCGGAGCCGCTCATGGTAAGCCCCTCCACTTT	TRBV27	TRBJ1-6	.	.
CAWSIDQGNTPLHF	TGTGCCTGGAGTATTGATCAGGGGAATACACCCCTCCACTTT	TRBV30	TRBJ1-6	.	once
CASSSNLATHTHNSPLHF	TGTGCCAGCAGCTCCAATTTAGCTACACATACTCATAATTCACCCCTCCACTTT	TRBV21-1	TRBJ1-6	.	.
CAWRRTGGETQYF	TGTGCCTGGAGACGGACAGGGGGAGAGACCCAGTACTTC	TRBV30	TRBJ2-5	TRBD1	.
CATSRPTIYEQYF	TGTGCCACCTCACGCCCGACAATCTACGAGCAGTACTTC	TRBV6-6	TRBJ2-7	.	.
CASSRQADTYEQYF	TGTGCCAGCAGCCGACAGGCGGACACCTACGAGCAGTACTTC	TRBV2	TRBJ2-7	.	.
CSGETQGVNYGYTF	TGCAGCGGCGAAACCCAGGGGGTTAACTATGGCTACACCTTC	TRBV29-1	TRBJ1-2	TRBD1	.
CASRVQGEGEKLFF	TGTGCCAGCAGGGTCCAGGGTGAAGGGGAAAAACTGTTTTTT	TRBV6-6	TRBJ1-4	.	.
CASSLGGNNSPLHF	TGTGCCAGCAGCTTAGGGGGCAATAATTCACCCCTCCACTTT	TRBV7-8	TRBJ1-6	.	.
CASTPGGRGGIQPQHF	TGTGCCAGCACCCCTGGGGGCAGGGGAGGAATTCAGCCCCAGCATTTT	TRBV28	TRBJ1-5	.	.
CASSEVGRGHEQYF	TGTGCCAGCAGTGAAGTCGGGCGCGGCCACGAGCAGTACTTC	TRBV2	TRBJ2-7	.	.
CASSHPDRPASDGYTF	TGTGCCAGCAGCCATCCGGACAGGCCGGCAAGTGATGGCTACACCTTC	TRBV4-2	TRBJ1-2	TRBD1	.
CASSLWSTSGRGGSGELFF	TGCGCCAGCAGCTTGTGGTCGACTAGCGGGAGAGGGGGTTCCGGGGAGCTGTTTTTT	TRBV5-1	TRBJ2-2	TRBD2	once
CASSFSDSSEAFF	TGTGCCAGCAGCTTTTCGGACAGCAGTGAAGCTTTCTTT	TRBV7-9	TRBJ1-1	.	.
CATSGVGINEKLFF	TGTGCCACCAGCGGGGTAGGGATTAATGAAAAACTGTTTTTT	TRBV15	TRBJ1-4	.	.
CASSLERLAGNEQYF	TGTGCCAGCAGCTTAGAACGGCTAGCGGGAAACGAGCAGTACTTC	TRBV11-1	TRBJ2-7	TRBD2	.
CAWSVQGRGYEQYF	TGTGCCTGGAGTGTACAGGGCAGAGGCTACGAGCAGTACTTC	TRBV30	TRBJ2-7	.	.
CAWTQGGSGPGELFF	TGTGCCTGGACCCAAGGAGGCTCTGGGCCCGGGGAGCTGTTTTTT	TRBV30	TRBJ2-2	.	.
CASSLVGRGADTQYF	TGTGCCAGCAGCTTAGTGGGGAGGGGGGCAGATACGCAGTATTTT	TRBV7-2	TRBJ2-3	.	once
CASSPRTSGRPTDTQYF	TGTGCCAGCAGCCCTAGGACTAGCGGGAGACCCACAGATACGCAGTATTTT	TRBV7-8	TRBJ2-3	TRBD2	.
CASSPRNRDKGTGELFF	TGTGCCAGCTCACCACGGAACCGGGACAAGGGCACCGGGGAGCTGTTTTTT	TRBV18	TRBJ2-2	.	.
CASSLVAADGYNEQFF	TGCGCCAGCAGCCTCGTGGCAGCGGACGGGTACAATGAGCAGTTCTTC	TRBV5-1	TRBJ2-1	.	.
CAISGTSTDTQYF	TGTGCCATCTCCGGGACTTCAACAGATACGCAGTATTTT	TRBV19	TRBJ2-3	.	.
CASVGGAEGYTF	TGTGCCAGCGTAGGGGGCGCGGAGGGCTACACCTTC	TRBV6-1	TRBJ1-2	TRBD1	.
CASSWGRGRSPLHF	TGTGCCAGCAGTTGGGGCAGGGGGCGGTCACCCCTCCACTTT	TRBV28	TRBJ1-6	TRBD1	once
CASSPGQGYNYGYTF	TGTGCCAGCAGTCCGGGACAGGGGTATAACTATGGCTACACCTTC	TRBV27	TRBJ1-2	TRBD1	.
CASSPRLAGVLNEQFF	TGTGCCAGCTCACCACGGCTAGCGGGAGTATTAAATGAGCAGTTCTTC	TRBV18	TRBJ2-1	TRBD2	.
CATSRDGGVRGRTSGTFFVEQFF	TGTGCCACCAGCAGAGATGGGGGTGTGAGGGGCCGGACTAGCGGGACCTTTTTTGTCGAGCAGTTCTTC	TRBV15	TRBJ2-1	TRBD2	.
CASSQGLAGGETQYF	TGTGCCAGCAGCCAGGGACTAGCGGGAGGAGAGACCCAGTACTTC	TRBV7-2	TRBJ2-5	TRBD2	.
CSARAYRGQDTQYF	TGCAGCGCCCGAGCGTACAGGGGGCAAGATACGCAGTATTTT	TRBV29-1	TRBJ2-3	TRBD1	.
CASSRRGAGTGELFF	TGTGCCAGCAGTCGGCGCGGGGCGGGCACCGGGGAGCTGTTTTTT	TRBV7-9	TRBJ2-2	.	few
CASSLETGVNEQFF	TGTGCCAGCAGTTTAGAGACAGGGGTCAATGAGCAGTTCTTC	TRBV27	TRBJ2-1	TRBD1	few
CASSPGLATSTDTQYF	TGCGCCAGCAGCCCGGGACTAGCGACTAGCACAGATACGCAGTATTTT	TRBV5-1	TRBJ2-3	TRBD2	few
CASSQGQPFYNEQFF	TGTGCCAGCAGTCAGGGACAGCCGTTTTACAATGAGCAGTTCTTC	TRBV28	TRBJ2-1	TRBD1	once
CASTDIGEQYF	TGTGCCAGCACCGATATAGGAGAGCAGTACTTC	TRBV2	TRBJ2-7	.	.